Listed below are T cell receptor beta chains from one sample, sequenced in a study of shared clonotypes between healthy human individuals. Clones were sequenced by immunoSEQ multiplex PCR, and TCRdb holds only the in-frame ones, with some missing. The table records roughly 2.5 million clones, approximately 92% of them present only once. The source material was naive CD4+ T cells sorted from blood. These receptors came from a man younger than 35 in good health. Each CDR3 is given with its conserved first and last residue. The order of the fields is D gene, clone size, J gene, V gene, CDR3 DNA, CDR3 protein. D genes are given only for firm matches. Some rows mark clone size as missing; the rest say once, few, many or name a class of expanded clone.

d_call: TRBD1
clone_size: -
j_call: TRBJ1-1
v_call: TRBV5-1
cdr3_nt: TGCGCCAGCAGCTTTAACAGGGGAGGCACTGAAGCTTTCTTT
cdr3_aa: CASSFNRGGTEAFF

d_call: -
clone_size: -
j_call: TRBJ2-3
v_call: TRBV5-6
cdr3_nt: TGTGCCAGCAGCTTGGGAGATACGCAGTATTTT
cdr3_aa: CASSLGDTQYF

d_call: -
clone_size: once
j_call: TRBJ1-1
v_call: TRBV5-4
cdr3_nt: TGTGCCAGCAGCTTGGAGCTTGGTCGGGTTATGACTGAAGCTTTCTTT
cdr3_aa: CASSLELGRVMTEAFF

d_call: TRBD1
clone_size: -
j_call: TRBJ1-6
v_call: TRBV19
cdr3_nt: TGTGCCAGTAGACAGGGGGCGAATTCACCCCTCCACTTT
cdr3_aa: CASRQGANSPLHF

d_call: TRBD1
clone_size: -
j_call: TRBJ1-3
v_call: TRBV5-5
cdr3_nt: TGTGCCAGCAGCCGGAGAACAGGGGGCATCTCTGGAAACACCATATATTTT
cdr3_aa: CASSRRTGGISGNTIYF

d_call: -
clone_size: -
j_call: TRBJ2-7
v_call: TRBV4-3
cdr3_nt: TGCGCCAGCACCTGCTACACCCCCTCCTACGAGCAGTACTTC
cdr3_aa: CASTCYTPSYEQYF

d_call: -
clone_size: -
j_call: TRBJ2-2
v_call: TRBV15
cdr3_nt: TGTGCCACCAGCGGACGGGGAAACACCGGGGAGCTGTTTTTT
cdr3_aa: CATSGRGNTGELFF

d_call: -
clone_size: -
j_call: TRBJ1-4
v_call: TRBV10-2
cdr3_nt: TGCGCCGGCACACCGTCAGGCCCTGGGGAAAAACTGTTTTTT
cdr3_aa: CAGTPSGPGEKLFF

d_call: -
clone_size: -
j_call: TRBJ1-4
v_call: TRBV14
cdr3_nt: TGTGCCAGCAGCCAAGTGGACAGCTGGAATGAAAAACTGTTTTTT
cdr3_aa: CASSQVDSWNEKLFF

d_call: TRBD1
clone_size: -
j_call: TRBJ2-5
v_call: TRBV19
cdr3_nt: TGTGCCAGTAGTATTGACAGGGGGACGGCGCAAGAGACCCAGTACTTC
cdr3_aa: CASSIDRGTAQETQYF

d_call: -
clone_size: -
j_call: TRBJ2-7
v_call: TRBV6-1
cdr3_nt: TGTGCCAGCAGTGAAGGGTGGGGATACGAGCAGTACTTC
cdr3_aa: CASSEGWGYEQYF

d_call: -
clone_size: -
j_call: TRBJ1-1
v_call: TRBV11-2
cdr3_nt: TGTGCCAGCAGCCCTGGGCAGGCCCCGAACACTGAAGCTTTCTTT
cdr3_aa: CASSPGQAPNTEAFF

d_call: TRBD1
clone_size: once
j_call: TRBJ1-5
v_call: TRBV18
cdr3_nt: TGTGCCAGCGCTACCGGGACAGACAATCAGCCCCAGCATTTT
cdr3_aa: CASATGTDNQPQHF

d_call: TRBD2
clone_size: -
j_call: TRBJ2-1
v_call: TRBV7-2
cdr3_nt: TGTGCCAGCAGCTCAGTAGCGGGCTTAACCTACAATGAGCAGTTCTTC
cdr3_aa: CASSSVAGLTYNEQFF

d_call: -
clone_size: -
j_call: TRBJ1-1
v_call: TRBV10-3
cdr3_nt: TGTGCCATTCTAGAGACAGCCCAGGGAAGTGCTTTCTTT
cdr3_aa: CAILETAQGSAFF

d_call: -
clone_size: -
j_call: TRBJ2-2
v_call: TRBV7-9
cdr3_nt: TGTGCCAGCAGCCATGAGTATGGGCTTACCGGGGAGCTGTTTTTT
cdr3_aa: CASSHEYGLTGELFF

d_call: TRBD2
clone_size: -
j_call: TRBJ2-3
v_call: TRBV18
cdr3_nt: TGTGCCACCCTACGGGGGGGAGGTGGAGATACGCAGTATTTT
cdr3_aa: CATLRGGGGDTQYF

d_call: TRBD1
clone_size: once
j_call: TRBJ1-2
v_call: TRBV7-3
cdr3_nt: TGTGCCAGCAGCTTAGGAGGACAGGGCCTTTCAGATGGCTACACCTTC
cdr3_aa: CASSLGGQGLSDGYTF

d_call: TRBD1
clone_size: -
j_call: TRBJ1-5
v_call: TRBV6-1
cdr3_nt: TGTGCCAGCAGTGATCAGACAGGGCAGCCCCAGCATTTT
cdr3_aa: CASSDQTGQPQHF

d_call: -
clone_size: -
j_call: TRBJ2-2
v_call: TRBV11-2
cdr3_nt: TGTGCCAGCAGCTTAGATCCGCTAGCGCGCACCGGGGAGCTGTTTTTT
cdr3_aa: CASSLDPLARTGELFF

d_call: -
clone_size: -
j_call: TRBJ2-7
v_call: TRBV6-6
cdr3_nt: TGTGCCAGCAGCTACGGGGGTAAGACCTACGAGCAGTACTTC
cdr3_aa: CASSYGGKTYEQYF

d_call: TRBD2
clone_size: -
j_call: TRBJ2-5
v_call: TRBV6-5
cdr3_nt: TGTGCCAGCAGTTCTCTCAGCGGGGGGCGAGAGACCCAGTACTTC
cdr3_aa: CASSSLSGGRETQYF